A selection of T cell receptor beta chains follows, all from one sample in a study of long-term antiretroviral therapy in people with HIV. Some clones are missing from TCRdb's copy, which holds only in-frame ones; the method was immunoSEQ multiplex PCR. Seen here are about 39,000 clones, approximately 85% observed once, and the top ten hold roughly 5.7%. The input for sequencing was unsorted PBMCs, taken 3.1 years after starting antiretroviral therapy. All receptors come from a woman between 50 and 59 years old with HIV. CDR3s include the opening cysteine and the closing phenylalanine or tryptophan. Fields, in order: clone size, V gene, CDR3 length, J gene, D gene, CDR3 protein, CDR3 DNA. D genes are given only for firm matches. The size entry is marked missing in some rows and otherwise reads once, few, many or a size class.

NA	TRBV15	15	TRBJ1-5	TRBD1	CATSSGGQDNQPQHF	TGTGCCACCAGCTCTGGAGGACAGGACAATCAGCCCCAGCATTTT
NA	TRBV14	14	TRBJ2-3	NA	CASSSLTGSGTQYF	TGTGCCAGCAGCTCGCTGACCGGTTCGGGTACGCAGTATTTT
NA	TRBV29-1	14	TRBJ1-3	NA	CSVDSGGSGNTIYF	TGCAGCGTTGATTCCGGTGGATCTGGAAACACCATATATTTT
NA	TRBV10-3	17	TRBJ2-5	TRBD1	CAIKSGTGTTGGETQYF	TGTGCCATCAAATCCGGGACAGGAACTACCGGGGGAGAGACCCAGTACTTC
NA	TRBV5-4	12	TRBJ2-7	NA	CASRLDTYEQYF	TGTGCCAGCAGACTGGACACCTACGAGCAGTACTTC
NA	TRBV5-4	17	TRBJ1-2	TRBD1	CASSSPGQGARNYGYTF	TGTGCCAGCAGCTCACCGGGACAGGGGGCGAGAAACTATGGCTACACCTTC
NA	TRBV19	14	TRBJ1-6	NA	CASSAVQGNSPLHF	TGTGCCAGTAGTGCGGTCCAGGGAAATTCACCCCTCCACTTT
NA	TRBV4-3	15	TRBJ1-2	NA	CASSQDRGGRGGYTF	TGCGCCAGCAGCCAAGATCGAGGTGGGAGAGGTGGCTACACCTTC
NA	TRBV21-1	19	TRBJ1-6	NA	CASSFFLRTGSENNSPLHF	TGTGCCAGCAGCTTTTTCCTCAGGACAGGCTCGGAGAATAATTCACCCCTCCACTTT
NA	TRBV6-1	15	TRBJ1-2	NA	CASSERRGSSYGYTF	TGTGCCAGCAGTGAACGGAGGGGATCGTCCTATGGCTACACCTTC
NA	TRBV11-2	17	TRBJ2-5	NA	CASSLPFTGGFQETQYF	TGTGCCAGCAGCTTACCGTTTACGGGGGGCTTTCAGGAGACCCAGTACTTC
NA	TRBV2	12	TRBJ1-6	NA	CASSEAGVALHF	TGTGCCAGCAGTGAAGCCGGGGTAGCCCTCCACTTT
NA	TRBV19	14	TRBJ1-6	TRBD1	CASSMTGGNSPLHF	TGTGCCAGTAGTATGACAGGGGGCAATTCACCCCTCCACTTT
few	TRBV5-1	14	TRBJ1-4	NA	CASKPDGANEKLFF	TGCGCCAGCAAACCTGACGGAGCTAATGAAAAACTGTTTTTT
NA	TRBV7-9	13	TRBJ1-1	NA	CAIPQAGNTEAFF	TGTGCCATTCCCCAGGCGGGGAACACTGAAGCTTTCTTT
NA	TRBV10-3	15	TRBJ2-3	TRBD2	CATRDTSGGTDTQYF	TGTGCCACCAGGGATACTAGCGGGGGCACAGATACGCAGTATTTT
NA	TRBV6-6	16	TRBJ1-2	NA	CASIVSQVPTNYGYTF	TGTGCCAGCATAGTCTCGCAGGTCCCAACCAACTATGGCTACACCTTC
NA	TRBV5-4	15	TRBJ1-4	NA	CASSLGQVDGEKLFF	TGTGCCAGCAGCTTGGGGCAGGTGGATGGTGAAAAACTGTTTTTT
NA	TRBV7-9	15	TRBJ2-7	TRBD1	CASSSRDRGQYEQYF	TGTGCCAGCAGTTCCCGGGACAGGGGGCAATACGAGCAGTACTTC
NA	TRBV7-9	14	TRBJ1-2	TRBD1	CASSLGGTGYGYTF	TGTGCCAGCAGCTTAGGGGGGACAGGTTATGGCTACACCTTC
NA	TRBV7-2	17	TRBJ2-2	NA	CASSPRTGTHNTGELFF	TGTGCCAGCAGCCCCCGGACCGGGACACACAACACCGGGGAGCTGTTTTTT
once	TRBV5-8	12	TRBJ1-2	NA	CASRRGGIGYTF	TGTGCCAGCCGAAGGGGGGGAATAGGCTACACCTTC
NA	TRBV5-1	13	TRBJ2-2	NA	CASSKDLSGELFF	TGCGCCAGCAGTAAAGACTTATCCGGGGAGCTGTTTTTT
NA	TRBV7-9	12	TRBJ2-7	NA	CASSLVEGRVYF	TGTGCCAGCAGCTTAGTCGAGGGCAGGGTGTACTTC
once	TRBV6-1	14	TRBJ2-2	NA	CASSESGAHGELFF	TGTGCCAGCAGTGAGTCAGGGGCTCACGGGGAGCTGTTTTTT
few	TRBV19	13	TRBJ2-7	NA	CASSIGDSYEQYF	TGTGCCAGTAGTATAGGCGACAGCTACGAGCAGTACTTC
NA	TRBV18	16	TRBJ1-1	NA	CASSPLAGGLGTEAFF	TGTGCCAGCTCACCCCTCGCCGGGGGGCTGGGCACTGAAGCTTTCTTT
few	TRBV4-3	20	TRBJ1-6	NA	CASSPQGPLTSSSYNSPLHF	TGCGCCAGCAGCCCCCAGGGTCCCCTTACCTCCAGCTCCTATAATTCACCCCTCCACTTT
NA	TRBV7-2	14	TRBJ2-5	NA	CASSTRAVRETQYF	TGTGCCAGCAGCACCCGGGCGGTGAGGGAGACCCAGTACTTC
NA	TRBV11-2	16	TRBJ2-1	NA	CASSSGQAGRADEQFF	TGTGCCAGCAGCTCCGGCCAGGCTGGTAGGGCAGATGAGCAGTTCTTC
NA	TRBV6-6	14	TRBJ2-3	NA	CASSYSMDSPTQYF	TGTGCCAGCAGTTACTCGATGGACAGTCCAACGCAGTATTTT
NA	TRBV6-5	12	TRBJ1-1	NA	CASKGGATEAFF	TGTGCCAGCAAGGGTGGGGCAACTGAAGCTTTCTTT
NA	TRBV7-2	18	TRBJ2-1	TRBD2	CASSLGRGLAGGNNEQFF	TGTGCCAGCAGCTTAGGGAGGGGACTAGCGGGGGGGAACAATGAGCAGTTCTTC
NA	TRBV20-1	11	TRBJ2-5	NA	CSAQNQETQYF	TGCAGTGCTCAGAACCAAGAGACCCAGTACTTC
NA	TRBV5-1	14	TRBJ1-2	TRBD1	CASSLSTGSSGYTF	TGCGCCAGCAGCCTCTCGACAGGGTCGAGTGGCTACACCTTC
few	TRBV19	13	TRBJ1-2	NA	CASSIGRLDGYTF	TGTGCCAGTAGTATAGGGCGGCTGGATGGCTACACCTTC
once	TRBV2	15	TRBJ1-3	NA	CASSALRGGRDTIYF	TGTGCCAGCAGCGCCCTGCGAGGTGGAAGGGACACCATATATTTT
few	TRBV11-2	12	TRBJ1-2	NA	CASSLFGNGYTF	TGTGCCAGCAGCTTATTTGGAAACGGCTACACCTTC
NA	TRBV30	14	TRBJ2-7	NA	CAWSVLAGGWEQYF	TGTGCCTGGAGTGTACTGGCAGGCGGCTGGGAGCAGTACTTC
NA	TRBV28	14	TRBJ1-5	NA	CASTWGKAGEPQHF	TGTGCCAGCACCTGGGGCAAGGCGGGTGAGCCCCAGCATTTT